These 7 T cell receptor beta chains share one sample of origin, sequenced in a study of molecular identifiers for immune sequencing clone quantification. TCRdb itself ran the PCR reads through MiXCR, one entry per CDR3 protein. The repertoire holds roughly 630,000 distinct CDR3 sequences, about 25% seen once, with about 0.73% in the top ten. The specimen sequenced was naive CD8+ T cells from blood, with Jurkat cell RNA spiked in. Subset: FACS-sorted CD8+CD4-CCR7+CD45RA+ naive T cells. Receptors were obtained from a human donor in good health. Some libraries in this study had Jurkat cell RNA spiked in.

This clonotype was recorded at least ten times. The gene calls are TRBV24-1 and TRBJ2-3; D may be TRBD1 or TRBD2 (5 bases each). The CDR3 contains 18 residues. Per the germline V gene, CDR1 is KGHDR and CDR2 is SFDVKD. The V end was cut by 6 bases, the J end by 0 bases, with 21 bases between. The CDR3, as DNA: TGTGCCACCAGTACGGATTCGCTACGGGACCGAAGCACAGATACGCAGTATTTT. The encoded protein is CATSTDSLRDRSTDTQYF.

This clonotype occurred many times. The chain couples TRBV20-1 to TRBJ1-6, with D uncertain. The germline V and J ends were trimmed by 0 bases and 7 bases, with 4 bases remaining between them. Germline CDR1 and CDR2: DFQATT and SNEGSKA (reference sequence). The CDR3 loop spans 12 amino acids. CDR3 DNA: TGCAGTGCTAGAGATGCGAATTCACCCCTCCACTTT. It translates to CSARDANSPLHF.

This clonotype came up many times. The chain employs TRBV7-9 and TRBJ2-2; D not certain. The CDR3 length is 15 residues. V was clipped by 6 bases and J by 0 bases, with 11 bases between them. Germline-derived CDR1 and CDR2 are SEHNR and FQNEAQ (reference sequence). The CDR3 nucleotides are TGTGCCAGCAGTCCTTGGACCACGAACACCGGGGAGCTGTTTTTT. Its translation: CASSPWTTNTGELFF.

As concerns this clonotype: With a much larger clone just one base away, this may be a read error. CDR3 amino acids: CASSYLLDSLGTNQPPHF. CDR3 coding DNA: TGTGCCAGCAGTTACCTTCTCGACAGTCTCGGTACCAATCAGCCCCCGCATTTT. The rearrangement joins TRBV6-6 to TRBJ1-5, with D possibly being TRBD1 (5 bases). CDR3 length: 18 amino acids. Germline-derived CDR1 and CDR2 are MNHNY and SVGAGI (reference sequence).

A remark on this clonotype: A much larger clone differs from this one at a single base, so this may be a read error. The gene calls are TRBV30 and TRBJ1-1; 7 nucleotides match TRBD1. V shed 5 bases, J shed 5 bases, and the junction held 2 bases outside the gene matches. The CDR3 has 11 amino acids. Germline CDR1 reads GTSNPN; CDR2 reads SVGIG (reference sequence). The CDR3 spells CAWAGGTEAFF. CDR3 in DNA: TGTGCCTGGGCAGGGGGAACTGAAGCTTTCTTT.

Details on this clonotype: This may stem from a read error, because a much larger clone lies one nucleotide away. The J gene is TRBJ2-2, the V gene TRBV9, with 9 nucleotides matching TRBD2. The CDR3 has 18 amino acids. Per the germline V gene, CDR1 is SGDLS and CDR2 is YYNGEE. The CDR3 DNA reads TGTGCCGGCAGCGTAGTTGGTGCGGGAGGGCCGAGAACCGGGGAGCTGTTTTTT. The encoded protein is CAGSVVGAGGPRTGELFF.

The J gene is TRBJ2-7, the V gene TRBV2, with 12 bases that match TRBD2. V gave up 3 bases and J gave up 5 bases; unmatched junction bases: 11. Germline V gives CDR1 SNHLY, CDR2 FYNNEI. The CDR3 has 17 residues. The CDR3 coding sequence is TGTGCCAGCAGTGAGCCGGAAACTAGCGGGAGGAAGAACGAGCAGTACTTC. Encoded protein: CASSEPETSGRKNEQYF.